The source of this T cell receptor beta chain is a study of blood T cell repertoires in COVID-19. Study-level information: The United States, Italy and Spain provided the acute and convalescent COVID-19 samples.

The table came from immunoSEQ multiplex PCR; TCRdb's copy has only in-frame clones and leaves some out. The sample records about 59,000 clones, around 86% being singletons. The length of the CDR3 is 16 residues. In germline, CDR1 is LGHNA, CDR2 YSLEER. After removal of 3 bases from V and 4 bases from J, the junction contained 9 bases not matched to a gene. This clonotype was sampled from a woman of 80 years or more with active or convalescent COVID-19. Sequencing was carried out using peripheral blood. This sequence joins TRBV4-3 and TRBJ2-3; 8 bases map to TRBD1. Here the CDR3 DNA reads TGCGCCAGCAGCCAGCAGGACAGGGCGGGATCAGATACGCAGTATTTT. It encodes CASSQQDRAGSDTQYF.